This TCR beta chain was captured in a study of CD8+ T cells in alopecia areata. Whole-study results and caveats: The study found tofacitinib significantly decreased scalp clonality and expanded CD8+ clones among the top 100. Mice showed clearer TCR sharing than patients did, a gap that was possibly HLA-related. An increase in clonality over normal scalp was evident in lesional scalp, especially alopecia totalis/universalis.

As to treatment: oral pan-JAK inhibitor, 5-10 mg twice daily. The sequencing template was cDNA reverse transcribed from extracted RNA. Data came from immunoSEQ multiplex PCR; TCRdb stores just in-frame clones and leaves some out. The sample consists of about 220,000 clones, under 60% of them appearing once. This clone came up a few times. Its specificity is unknown. Sequenced here: CD4+ T cells sorted from blood, sampled at week 4, from a patient treated with tofacitinib. This TCR came from a human donor with alopecia areata.

In nucleotides, the CDR3 is TGTGCCAGCAGCCTTAAGGGACTATCAGGGGAGCAGTACTTC. Translation gives CASSLKGLSGEQYF. The chain is built from TRBV2 and TRBJ2-7; 7 nucleotides match TRBD2. CDR1 and CDR2 from the germline V gene are SNHLY and FYNNEI. The CDR3 is 14 amino acids. Trimming took 6 bases from V and 7 from J; bases not matched to a gene: 12.